These 26 T cell receptor beta chains originate from one sample sequenced in a study of low-dose radiotherapy and immunotherapy resistance in tumors. TRAV- and TRBV-specific primers, spanning alpha and beta chains, primed first-strand cDNA. A roughly 20-cycle PCR with a constant-region primer and V-primer adapter amplified TCRs. TCRdb ran MiXCR on the reads and lists one entry per CDR3 protein. The table shows roughly 95,000 distinct CDR3 sequences, with 20% to 25% occurring only once. Documented time point: after trial treatment. The treatment is: LDRT plus nivolumab, ipilimumab, low-dose cyclophosphamide and aspirin (RACIN trial). This sample comprised PBMCs, obtained after low-dose radiotherapy plus immunotherapy. All receptors come from a female donor with ovarian cancer.

This clonotype was seen repeatedly, ten times or more. This rearrangement joins TRBV2 to TRBJ2-7, with 10 bases matching TRBD1. V was clipped by 3 bases and J by 3 bases; unmatched bases: 2. The germline V gene encodes CDR1 SNHLY and CDR2 FYNNEI. This CDR3 spans 14 amino acids. The CDR3 bases are TGTGCCAGCAGTGAGGACAGGGGGGTCTACGAGCAGTACTTC. Translated, it gives CASSEDRGVYEQYF.

This clonotype has ten or more counts. The rearrangement joins TRBV20-1 to TRBJ2-1; D assignment may be TRBD1 or TRBD2 (5 bases each). V lost 5 bases, J lost 7 bases, and 15 bases lay in between. This CDR3 comprises 13 residues. Germline values: CDR1 DFQATT, CDR2 SNEGSKA (reference sequence). The CDR3 protein is CSAGDRVGNEQFF. The CDR3 bases are TGCAGTGCTGGGGACCGGGTTGGTAATGAGCAGTTCTTC.

This clonotype was counted ten times or more. The V gene is TRBV15, the J gene TRBJ1-1, with D uncertain. Trimming removed 3 bases from V and 11 bases from J, with 22 bases in between. The CDR3 contains 15 residues. Germline CDR1 is LNHNV and CDR2 is YYDKDF (reference sequence). In DNA, the CDR3 is TGTGCCACCAGCAGGGATAAAAAGCATGGAAGAACGGCTTTCTTT. The encoded protein is CATSRDKKHGRTAFF.

V and J are TRBV9 and TRBJ2-1, with D tentatively TRBD1 or TRBD2 (5 bases each). Germline lookup yields CDR1 SGDLS and CDR2 YYNGEE. V was pared by 3 bases and J by 4 bases, with 14 bases between. The CDR3 runs 15 residues. In DNA, the CDR3 is TGTGCCAGCAGCGCCTTCACCGGGGCTTACAATGAGCAGTTCTTC. This codes for CASSAFTGAYNEQFF.

This clonotype was found many times. V is TRBV6-2 or TRBV6-3 and J is TRBJ1-4, with D uncertain. V lost 0 bases, J lost 8 bases, and 13 bases lay in between. CDR3 length: 15 residues. The germline CDR1 and CDR2 sequences are MNHEY and SVGEGT. The CDR3 reads CASSYSMGRGEKLFF. The CDR3 region has the DNA TGTGCCAGCAGTTACTCGATGGGGAGAGGGGAAAAACTGTTTTTT.

This clonotype has at least ten counts. The chain joins TRBV6-2 or TRBV6-3 to TRBJ2-1; 8 bases align to TRBD2. V trimming: 6 bases; J trimming: 2 bases; junction bases outside the gene matches: 6. This CDR3 contains 15 residues. Germline V gene sequence: CDR1 MNHEY, CDR2 SVGEGT. DNA for the CDR3: TGTGCCAGCAGCACGGGAGGGCGGACCTACAATGAGCAGTTCTTC. Translated: CASSTGGRTYNEQFF.

This rearrangement joins TRBV3-1 to TRBJ2-7, with unresolved D. V dropped 1 base and J dropped 3 bases, with 7 bases sitting between them. The germline gives CDR1 LGHDT, CDR2 YNNKEL (reference sequence). The CDR3 runs to 13 residues. The CDR3 sequence: CASSQGVDYEQYF. CDR3 nucleotide sequence: TGTGCCAGCAGCCAAGGCGTAGACTACGAGCAGTACTTC.

Comments on this clonotype: A clone one base away is much larger, so this may be a read error. V and J are TRBV14 and TRBJ2-1, with D unresolved. Germline V gene lookup returns CDR1 SGHDN and CDR2 FVKESK. The CDR3 totals 13 residues. V shed 0 bases and J shed 10 bases, with 10 bases lying between them. CDR3 nucleotides: TGTGCCAGCAGCCAAGATCTAACGGGCGAGCAGTTCTTC. As protein: CASSQDLTGEQFF. Based on the CDR3 plus reference TRBV14 and TRBJ2-1, the full variable domain is EAGVTQFPSHSVIEKGQTVTLRCDPISGHDNLYWYRRVMGKEIKFLLHFVKESKQDESGMPNNRFLAERTGGTYSTLKVQPAELEDSGVYFCASSQDLTGEQFFGPGTRLTVL.

This clonotype was seen at least ten times. This chain uses TRBV5-1 with TRBJ2-7, with 8 bases fitting TRBD2. V lost 0 bases and J lost 4; bases outside the gene matches: 6. CDR3 length: 15 amino acids. CDR1 and CDR2 from the germline V gene are SGHRS and YFSETQ. CDR3 DNA: TGCGCCAGCAGCTTGGTGCGGGGGGCGGAGTACGAGCAGTACTTC. Translation gives CASSLVRGAEYEQYF.

A note on this clonotype: Since a much larger clone is just one base distant, this may be a read error. The chain has TRBV7-6 and TRBJ2-2; D is perhaps TRBD1 (5 bases). The CDR3 extends over 14 amino acids. CDR1 and CDR2 from the germline V gene are SGHVS and FNYEAQ. V gave up 5 bases and J gave up 4 bases, with 11 bases separating them. Here the CDR3 DNA reads TGTGCCAGCAGCCAGGGAAGGGGCACCGGGGAGCTGTTTTTT. Protein sequence: CASSQGRGTGELFF.

The chain carries TRBV10-1 and TRBJ2-1; D is unresolved. The ends were cut back, 0 bases at V and 2 bases at J, with 11 bases in the middle. CDR1 and CDR2 from the germline V gene are WNHNN and SYGVQD (reference sequence). The CDR3 sequence is 16 residues long. CDR3 in amino acids: CASSESTWQTYNEQFF. The CDR3 DNA is TGCGCCAGCAGTGAGTCAACGTGGCAAACCTACAATGAGCAGTTCTTC.

This clonotype showed up many times. J is TRBJ1-1 and V is TRBV5-1, with 7 nucleotides matching TRBD1. CDR1 SGHRS and CDR2 YFSETQ come from the germline V gene. The CDR3 spans 17 residues. V lost 3 bases, J lost 3 bases, and 14 bases stayed unmatched. The CDR3, as DNA: TGCGCCAGCAGCTCCCGAGAGGGGGCTAAGGGGGACACTGAAGCTTTCTTT. Amino acid sequence: CASSSREGAKGDTEAFF.

This clonotype was found many times. The chain has TRBV7-9 and TRBJ2-2; D perhaps matches TRBD2 (5 bases). Trimming cost V 3 bases and J 4 bases, with 15 bases left between them. The CDR3 is 16 residues long. Germline values: CDR1 SEHNR, CDR2 FQNEAQ (reference sequence). The CDR3 loop reads CASSFRLARGTGELFF. The CDR3 DNA follows: TGTGCCAGCAGCTTTAGGCTAGCACGGGGCACCGGGGAGCTGTTTTTT.

The sample holds many counts of this clonotype. V usage is TRBV28 and J usage is TRBJ1-2; perhaps TRBD1 as D (6 bases). There are 16 residues in the CDR3. V lost 2 bases, J lost 4 bases, and 17 bases lay in between. Germline assignment: CDR1 MDHEN and CDR2 SYDVKM. CDR3 residues: CASSLGGHQPSYGYTF. The CDR3 DNA follows: TGTGCCAGCAGTTTAGGGGGCCATCAGCCCTCCTATGGCTACACCTTC.

The rearrangement joins TRBV20-1 to TRBJ2-1; perhaps TRBD2 as D (6 bases). The CDR3 contains 12 residues. The germline gives CDR1 DFQATT, CDR2 SNEGSKA (reference sequence). CDR3 coding DNA: TGCAGCGCAGCCGGGACGGAGGGTGAGCAGTTCTTC. This encodes CSAAGTEGEQFF.

This clonotype was recorded a few times. This likely stems from a read error, as it lies one base from a far larger clone. The rearrangement links TRBV5-1 to TRBJ2-1; 11 positions match TRBD2. With 4 bases clipped from V and 10 bases from J, the junction kept 7 bases outside the gene matches. This CDR3 is built from 14 residues. The germline V gene has CDR1 SGHRS and CDR2 YFSETQ. The CDR3 nucleotides are TGCGCCAGCAGCGCAACTAGCGGGAGCGACGAGCAGTTCTTC. Its protein product is CASSATSGSDEQFF.

This clonotype was found many times. V is TRBV5-1 and J is TRBJ2-1; 10 nucleotides align to TRBD1. CDR1 and CDR2 (germline): SGHRS, YFSETQ. V dropped 5 bases and J dropped 4; count of bases not matched to a gene: 12. The CDR3 has 17 amino acids. CDR3 sequence reads: CASSRLSGTGAYNEQFF. As DNA, the CDR3 is TGCGCCAGCAGTCGCCTATCCGGGACAGGGGCGTACAATGAGCAGTTCTTC.

This clonotype occurred many times. This chain links TRBV28 with TRBJ1-1, with D maybe TRBD1 (5 bases). The CDR3 contains 13 residues. The germline V and J ends were trimmed by 8 bases and 3 bases, with 13 bases remaining between them. Looked up from germline, CDR1 is MDHEN and CDR2 is SYDVKM. CDR3 in amino acids: CASGLGRDTEAFF. CDR3 nucleotide sequence: TGTGCCAGCGGTCTGGGGCGGGACACTGAAGCTTTCTTT.

This clonotype was picked up many times. This chain uses TRBV29-1 with TRBJ1-1; D not certain. Trimming took 6 bases from V and 1 from J, leaving 12 bases between them. The germline V gene encodes CDR1 SQVTM and CDR2 ANQGSEA. This CDR3 has 13 residues. CDR3 sequence: CSVGTAPNTEAFF. CDR3 DNA sequence: TGCAGCGTGGGAACGGCACCGAACACTGAAGCTTTCTTT.

Many counts were recorded for this clonotype. V usage is TRBV5-1 and J usage is TRBJ1-1; weak D call: TRBD1 (6 bases). The CDR3 has 15 residues. Trimming took 0 bases from V and 2 from J, leaving 11 bases between them. CDR1 and CDR2 from the germline V gene are SGHRS and YFSETQ. The CDR3 DNA reads TGCGCCAGCAGCTTGGATCGGGGGACAAACACTGAAGCTTTCTTT. Translation: CASSLDRGTNTEAFF.

This clonotype showed up many times. The chain carries TRBV7-9 and TRBJ1-1; the D is unclear. The germline CDR1 and CDR2 sequences are SEHNR and FQNEAQ (reference sequence). The CDR3 runs to 14 residues. V was cut by 2 bases and J by 4 bases, with 11 bases left in between. The CDR3 is CASSLQERVTEAFF. CDR3 sequence (DNA): TGTGCCAGCAGCTTACAGGAACGGGTCACTGAAGCTTTCTTT.

This clonotype occurred a few times. This chain uses TRBV12-3 or TRBV12-4 with TRBJ2-6; D is perhaps TRBD1 (6 bases). Trimming took 5 bases from V and 0 from J, leaving 11 bases between them. The CDR3 loop spans 16 amino acids. CDR3 sequence reads: CASSRPGDSGANVLTF. The CDR3 DNA follows: TGTGCCAGCAGTCGCCCAGGGGACTCTGGGGCCAACGTCCTGACTTTC.

This clonotype was detected ten times or more. The genes are TRBV7-9 and TRBJ1-2, with D possibly TRBD1 on 5 matching bases. CDR1 and CDR2 from the germline V gene are SEHNR and FQNEAQ (reference sequence). Trimming stripped 0 bases from V and 6 bases from J, with 8 bases between. The CDR3 runs to 13 residues. The CDR3 spells CASSLAVGDGYTF. Written as DNA, the CDR3 is TGTGCCAGCAGCTTAGCAGTAGGGGATGGCTACACCTTC.

This clonotype has more than one count but fewer than ten. This chain links TRBV20-1 with TRBJ2-4; 9 nucleotides match TRBD2. Per the germline V gene, CDR1 is DFQATT and CDR2 is SNEGSKA (reference sequence). V shed 0 bases and J 1 base; nucleotides not matched to a gene: 4. The CDR3 consists of 16 residues. For the CDR3, the DNA is TGCAGTGCTAGAGAAGGCGGGGGGGGGGCCAAAAACATTCAGTACTTC. Its translation: CSAREGGGGAKNIQYF.

As concerns this clonotype: A read error is likely here: a far larger clone is one base away. The chain employs TRBV7-9 and TRBJ2-5; 9 bases agree with TRBD1. V shed 8 bases and J 4 bases; nucleotides not matched to a gene: 14. This CDR3 has 16 amino acids. Germline CDR1 is SEHNR and CDR2 is FQNEAQ (reference sequence). The CDR3 here is CASGRAAGTGTETQYF. CDR3 in DNA: TGTGCCAGCGGCAGGGCGGCTGGGACAGGGACAGAGACCCAGTACTTC.

This clonotype occurred many times. The chain carries TRBV3-1 and TRBJ2-3, with TRBD2 matching over 7 bases. This CDR3 is 18 amino acids long. V was clipped by 1 base and J by 6 bases; unmatched bases: 16. The germline gives CDR1 LGHDT, CDR2 YNNKEL (reference sequence). The CDR3 region is CASSQVPSGSPLGDTQYF. The CDR3 DNA reads TGTGCCAGCAGCCAAGTGCCTAGCGGAAGCCCCCTTGGGGATACGCAGTATTTT.